The rows below give T cell receptor beta chains drawn from one sample of a study of OX40 agonist ivuxolimab in advanced cancers. Repertoires were generated with immunoSEQ multiplex PCR, while TCRdb's copy carries only in-frame clones and drops some. The table has 30,000 or so clones, roughly 80% seen once. The sequences come from CD4+ or CD8+ T cells sorted from blood, collected in a trial of the OX40 agonist ivuxolimab. Every receptor here comes from an adult with an advanced solid tumor such as melanoma, head and neck, liver or kidney cancer. The CDR3 runs from the conserved cysteine through the conserved F or W. Each record gives: clone size, D gene, J gene, V gene, CDR3 protein, CDR3 DNA. A D gene is named only where the DNA matches it firmly. Rows may omit the clone size; those that give it use once, few, many or a size class.

>-|-|TRBJ2-2|TRBV7-2
CASSLKGTGELFF
TGTGCCAGCAGCTTAAAGGGGACCGGGGAGCTGTTTTTT
>once|-|TRBJ1-5|TRBV6-1
CASSVGRYSNQPQHF
TGTGCCAGCAGTGTAGGACGGTATAGCAATCAGCCCCAGCATTTT
>few|-|TRBJ1-6|TRBV4-1
CASSQDTTSYNSPLHF
TGCGCCAGCAGCCAAGATACCACCTCCTATAATTCACCCCTCCACTTT
>-|-|TRBJ2-5|TRBV7-2
CASSLNIAGQETQYF
TGTGCCAGCAGCTTAAATATCGCAGGACAAGAGACCCAGTACTTC
>-|TRBD1|TRBJ2-7|TRBV4-3
CASSQGTGGNYEQYF
TGCGCCAGCAGCCAAGGGACAGGGGGAAACTACGAGCAGTACTTC
>-|-|TRBJ1-4|TRBV7-9
CASSPGTFNEKLFF
TGTGCCAGCAGCCCTGGGACCTTTAATGAAAAACTGTTTTTT
>-|TRBD1|TRBJ1-5|TRBV7-9
CASTKSGGSNQPQHF
TGTGCCAGCACCAAATCAGGGGGCTCAAATCAGCCCCAGCATTTT
>-|-|TRBJ1-6|TRBV28
CASSLRISPLHF
TGTGCCAGCAGTCTGAGGATTTCACCCCTCCACTTT
>once|-|TRBJ2-3|TRBV5-4
CASSFEVRGSARYF
TGTGCCAGCAGCTTCGAGGTCAGGGGAAGTGCTCGGTATTTT
>few|-|TRBJ2-7|TRBV4-3
CASSREPSYEQYF
TGCGCCAGCAGCCGGGAGCCTAGCTACGAGCAGTACTTC
>-|TRBD1|TRBJ1-4|TRBV7-3
CASSLPSGTGHEKLFF
TGTGCCAGCAGCTTACCGTCCGGGACAGGGCACGAAAAACTGTTTTTT
>once|TRBD2|TRBJ2-7|TRBV11-2
CASSAKSGGEGPSEQYF
TGTGCCAGCAGCGCAAAATCCGGGGGGGAGGGCCCCTCCGAGCAGTACTTC
>-|TRBD2|TRBJ2-5|TRBV7-6
CASSSGTSGGPFRETQYF
TGTGCCAGCAGCTCTGGGACTAGCGGGGGGCCCTTCCGGGAGACCCAGTACTTC
>-|-|TRBJ1-6|TRBV25-1
CASSGLRYNSPLHF
TGTGCCAGCAGTGGGTTAAGATATAATTCACCCCTCCACTTT
>-|-|TRBJ2-1|TRBV5-1
CASSWTPVSSYNEQFF
TGCGCCAGCAGCTGGACGCCCGTAAGCTCCTACAATGAGCAGTTCTTC
>-|TRBD1|TRBJ2-3|TRBV30
CAWSATGGPTDTQYF
TGTGCCTGGAGCGCGACAGGGGGCCCCACAGATACGCAGTATTTT
>-|TRBD2|TRBJ2-2|TRBV27
CASSPPYGLAGGRTGELFF
TGTGCCAGCAGTCCCCCTTACGGACTAGCGGGGGGGCGGACCGGGGAGCTGTTTTTT
>-|-|TRBJ2-2|TRBV4-3
CASSQGPRYTGELFF
TGCGCCAGCAGCCAAGGCCCCCGGTACACCGGGGAGCTGTTTTTT
>-|-|TRBJ2-5|TRBV2
CAGRLLEQTQYF
TGTGCCGGCCGACTCTTGGAACAGACCCAGTACTTC
>-|TRBD1|TRBJ2-7|TRBV6-1
CASSEVGTGVYEQYF
TGTGCCAGCAGTGAAGTAGGGACAGGGGTCTACGAGCAGTACTTC
>-|-|TRBJ1-3|TRBV5-4
CASSLNGNTIYF
TGTGCCAGCAGCTTAAATGGAAACACCATATATTTT
>-|-|TRBJ1-6|TRBV4-3
CASSQDERNSPLHF
TGCGCCAGCAGCCAAGATGAACGGAATTCACCCCTCCACTTT
>few|TRBD2|TRBJ2-7|TRBV9
CASSPLAASGGVEQYF
TGTGCCAGCAGCCCTCTCGCGGCTAGCGGGGGAGTCGAGCAGTACTTC
>-|-|TRBJ2-5|TRBV2
CASSGETQYF
TGTGCCAGCAGTGGAGAGACCCAGTACTTC
>-|-|TRBJ1-6|TRBV7-2
CASSFQGVAPLHF
TGTGCCAGCAGCTTCCAGGGAGTAGCACCCCTCCACTTT
>-|-|TRBJ2-5|TRBV2
CASSVDSSQETQYF
TGTGCCAGCAGTGTAGACAGTTCGCAAGAGACCCAGTACTTC
>-|-|TRBJ2-1|TRBV7-7
CASSSGLSYNEQFF
TGTGCTAGCAGCTCCGGGCTCTCCTACAATGAGCAGTTCTTC
>-|TRBD2|TRBJ2-5|TRBV6-6
CASKRTSGKETQYF
TGTGCCAGCAAAAGGACTAGCGGGAAGGAGACCCAGTACTTC
>-|-|TRBJ1-1|TRBV9
CASSGFHGGNTEAFF
TGTGCCAGCAGCGGGTTCCACGGGGGGAACACTGAAGCTTTCTTT
>-|TRBD1|TRBJ2-7|TRBV19
CASSIDGQGIYEQYF
TGTGCCAGTAGTATAGATGGACAGGGAATCTACGAGCAGTACTTC
>-|-|TRBJ2-3|TRBV4-1
CASSQGEADTQYF
TGCGCCAGCAGCCAAGGGGAGGCAGATACGCAGTATTTT
>-|-|TRBJ1-2|TRBV4-2
CASSQVVSGRNYGYTF
TGTGCCAGCAGCCAAGTAGTTTCAGGGCGGAACTATGGCTACACCTTC
>once|-|TRBJ2-7|TRBV27
CASSLSVTYEQYF
TGTGCCAGCAGTTTATCAGTAACCTACGAGCAGTACTTC
>-|-|TRBJ2-6|TRBV5-8
CASSLNPGPYSGANVLTF
TGTGCCAGCAGCTTGAACCCGGGTCCATACTCTGGGGCCAACGTCCTGACTTTC
>-|-|TRBJ2-2|TRBV28
CASSQPRGAGTGELFF
TGTGCCAGCAGCCAACCCCGGGGGGCTGGCACCGGGGAGCTGTTTTTT
>-|-|TRBJ1-6|TRBV5-1
CASSSKNSYNSPLHF
TGCGCCAGCAGCTCCAAAAACTCCTATAATTCACCCCTCCACTTT
>-|-|TRBJ2-7|TRBV11-2
CASSSVWQGTGEQYF
TGTGCCAGCAGCTCGGTTTGGCAGGGTACGGGAGAGCAGTACTTC
>-|-|TRBJ2-7|TRBV6-6
CAISDPDGGSYEQYF
TGTGCCATCAGTGATCCGGACGGAGGCTCCTACGAGCAGTACTTC
>-|-|TRBJ2-3|TRBV7-2
CASSPTGGRNTQYF
TGTGCCAGCAGCCCTACCGGGGGCAGGAATACGCAGTATTTT
>-|-|TRBJ2-3|TRBV27
CASSGVLGGGRSDTQYF
TGTGCCAGCAGCGGCGTATTGGGGGGCGGGAGATCGGATACGCAGTATTTT
>-|TRBD1|TRBJ1-5|TRBV4-2
CASSQGAEPRGNQPQHF
TGTGCCAGCAGCCAAGGAGCCGAGCCCAGGGGGAATCAGCCCCAGCATTTT
>-|-|TRBJ2-2|TRBV18
CASSGTYNTGELFF
TGTGCCAGCTCTGGGACATATAACACCGGGGAGCTGTTTTTT
>-|-|TRBJ2-4|TRBV19
CASSIKAGWRNGAKNIQYF
TGTGCCAGTAGTATAAAGGCAGGGTGGAGGAACGGCGCCAAAAACATTCAGTACTTC
>-|-|TRBJ1-1|TRBV10-1
CASSERRESTEAFF
TGCGCCAGCAGTGAGCGCCGGGAATCAACTGAAGCTTTCTTT
>-|TRBD1|TRBJ2-7|TRBV2
CASRGLRTGYEQYF
TGTGCCAGCAGAGGGCTTCGGACAGGCTACGAGCAGTACTTC